This TCR beta chain was found in a study of blood T cell repertoires in COVID-19. Study overall: COVID-19 samples collected from the United States, Italy and Spain covered acute and convalescent phases.

This CDR3 is 19 amino acids long. V lost 0 bases and J lost 0; bases outside the gene matches: 8. CDR1 is SGHAT, CDR2 FQNNGV, per germline. Original processing methods: Cell counts per sample came from amplifying reference gene primers. TCRdb's copy holds only in-frame clones and misses some; the assay was immunoSEQ multiplex PCR. That table supplies the V and J calls and clone size; D and trimming were determined from the DNA. The repertoire holds more than 300,000 clones, with about nine tenths as singletons. The TCR was taken from a man under 40 who had recovered from COVID-19. Sample: PBMCs or T cells enriched from blood (not recorded which). The V and J genes are TRBV11-2 and TRBJ1-5; TRBD1 aligns across 10 bases. The CDR3 reads CASSLEGWGQGNSNQPQHF. The CDR3 nucleotides read TGTGCCAGCAGCTTAGAGGGGTGGGGACAGGGGAATAGCAATCAGCCCCAGCATTTT.